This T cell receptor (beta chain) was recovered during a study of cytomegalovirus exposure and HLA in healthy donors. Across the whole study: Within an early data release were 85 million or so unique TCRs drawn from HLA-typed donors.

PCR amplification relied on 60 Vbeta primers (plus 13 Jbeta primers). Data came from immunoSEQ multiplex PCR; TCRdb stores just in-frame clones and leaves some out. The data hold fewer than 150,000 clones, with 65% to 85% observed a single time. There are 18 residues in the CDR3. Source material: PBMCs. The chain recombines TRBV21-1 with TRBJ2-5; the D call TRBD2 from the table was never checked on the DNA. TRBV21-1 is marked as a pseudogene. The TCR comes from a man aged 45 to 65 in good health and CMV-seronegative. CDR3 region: CASSLPPAGGWSHETQYF. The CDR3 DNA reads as TGTGCCAGCAGTTTGCCCCCAGCGGGGGGGTGGTCACACGAGACCCAGTACTTC.